These 17 T cell receptor beta chains were sequenced from one sample in a study of blood T cell repertoires in COVID-19. Repertoires were generated with immunoSEQ multiplex PCR, while TCRdb's copy carries only in-frame clones and drops some. Here the sample spans 95,000 to 150,000 clones, approximately 85% being singletons. Sequenced sample: peripheral blood. The receptors originated from a man aged 25 to 40 with COVID-19, enrolled during active disease.

This clone was observed a handful of times. The chain combines TRBV6-5 with TRBJ1-1, with 7 positions matching TRBD1. CDR3 size: 15 residues. Trimming cost V 2 bases and J 6 bases; bases outside gene matches: 9. Germline V gene lookup returns CDR1 MNHEY and CDR2 SVGAGI. The CDR3 nucleotides read TGTGCCAGCAGTTACGGTCTAGGGGGCATCGCTGAAGCTTTCTTT. Protein product: CASSYGLGGIAEAFF.

The rearrangement links TRBV3-1 (or the pseudogene TRBV3-2) to TRBJ2-7; 7 positions match TRBD2. Germline values: CDR1 LGHDT, CDR2 YNNKEL (reference sequence). CDR3 length: 12 amino acids. V was pared by 6 bases and J by 6 bases, with 5 bases of the junction left unmatched. The CDR3 is CASRGGRREQYF. In DNA form, the CDR3 reads TGTGCCAGCAGGGGGGGGAGACGCGAGCAGTACTTC.

J is TRBJ2-1 and V is TRBV5-1; 11 bases map to TRBD2. The CDR3 runs to 16 residues. Per germline, CDR1 SGHRS and CDR2 YFSETQ. J lost 4 bases, V lost 4 bases, and 7 bases had no gene match. The CDR3 coding sequence is TGCGCCAGCAGCCCCGAAGGACTAGCGGGTTACAATGAGCAGTTCTTC. Amino acid sequence: CASSPEGLAGYNEQFF.

J is TRBJ2-1 and V is TRBV6-5; D might be TRBD2 (5 bases). The germline gives CDR1 MNHEY, CDR2 SVGAGI. The CDR3 is made up of 14 amino acids. The V end was cut by 5 bases, the J end by 2 bases, with 10 bases between. The CDR3 is CASSPSGAYNEQFF. The CDR3 DNA reads TGTGCCAGCAGTCCCTCCGGGGCCTACAATGAGCAGTTCTTC.

V gene TRBV30 combines with J gene TRBJ2-5, with a tentative D call TRBD2 (5 bases). Germline lookup yields CDR1 GTSNPN and CDR2 SVGIG (reference sequence). The CDR3 spans 11 residues. Deletions cut 5 bases from V and 4 bases from J, with 8 bases between. CDR3 in DNA: TGTGCCTGGGCTGGGAGAGAGACCCAGTACTTC. Translation: CAWAGRETQYF.

The chain has TRBV27 and TRBJ1-1, with D tentatively TRBD1 (6 bases). The germline V and J ends were trimmed by 5 bases and 4 bases, with 14 bases remaining between them. The germline CDR1 and CDR2 sequences are MNHEY and SMNVEV (reference sequence). The length of the CDR3 is 14 residues. Here the CDR3 reads CASSPSGVLTEAFF. The CDR3 DNA follows: TGTGCCAGCAGTCCGTCAGGGGTTCTCACTGAAGCTTTCTTT.

The chain couples TRBV6-2 or TRBV6-3 to TRBJ1-5, with a tentative D call TRBD1 (6 bases). The CDR3 runs to 13 residues. CDR1 and CDR2 (germline): MNHEY, SVGEGT. V lost 4 bases and J lost 5, with 9 bases in between. The CDR3 loop is CASSLDSHQPQHF. CDR3 DNA sequence: TGTGCCAGCAGTTTGGACAGCCATCAGCCCCAGCATTTT.

The rearrangement joins TRBV28 to TRBJ1-1; 9 bases match TRBD1. Germline V CDR1 and CDR2: MDHEN, SYDVKM. V trimming: 6 bases; J trimming: 8 bases; junction bases outside the gene matches: 7. The CDR3 covers 13 residues. The CDR3 nucleotides read TGTGCCAGCAGAGGGACAGGGAGCGACGAAGCTTTCTTT. It specifies CASRGTGSDEAFF.

This clone is a singleton in its sample. The V call is TRBV28, the J call TRBJ1-2; TRBD1 matches 11 bases. CDR3 length: 15 residues. With 5 bases clipped from V and 3 bases from J, the junction kept 5 bases outside the gene matches. The germline V gene has CDR1 MDHEN and CDR2 SYDVKM. Here the CDR3 reads CASSEDRGLYYGYTF. The CDR3 DNA reads as TGTGCCAGCAGTGAGGACAGGGGGCTGTACTATGGCTACACCTTC.

The V call is TRBV5-1, the J call TRBJ2-5; unclear D gene. V lost 0 bases and J 1 base, leaving 10 bases between the germline ends. Germline CDR1 is SGHRS and CDR2 is YFSETQ. The CDR3 is made up of 15 amino acids. The CDR3 here is CASSLDGPGQETQYF. The CDR3 nucleotides read TGCGCCAGCAGCTTGGATGGGCCTGGCCAAGAGACCCAGTACTTC.

About this clone itself: The germline gene is not matched at one end of the junction; a read error may be the cause. This chain connects TRBV7-7 to TRBJ2-5, with D perhaps matching TRBD2 (7 bases). The CDR3 is 14 amino acids. In germline, CDR1 is SSHAT, CDR2 FNYEAQ (reference sequence). The CDR3 protein is CASSPTGRGETQYF. The CDR3 DNA is TGTGCTAGCAGCCCTACGGGGAGGGGGGAGACCCAGTACTTC.

The chain couples TRBV27 to TRBJ2-1; D uncertain. Germline V gene data show CDR1 as MNHEY and CDR2 as SMNVEV (reference sequence). The CDR3 extends over 10 amino acids. V dropped 7 bases and J dropped 7 bases, with 5 bases sitting between them. Here the CDR3 reads CASTHNEQFF. The CDR3 DNA reads TGTGCCAGCACCCATAATGAGCAGTTCTTC.

The rearrangement links TRBV9 to TRBJ2-3, with TRBD1 matching 9 bases. The J segment lost 6 bases and the V segment lost 4 bases, leaving 12 bases of the junction unmatched. This CDR3 comprises 16 residues. Looked up from germline, CDR1 is SGDLS and CDR2 is YYNGEE. In DNA, the CDR3 is TGTGCCAGCAGCCCTCGCTTGGGACAGGGTAAGGATACGCAGTATTTT. Amino acids: CASSPRLGQGKDTQYF.

V usage is TRBV5-1 and J usage is TRBJ1-1, with 7 bases fitting TRBD1. CDR1 and CDR2 (germline): SGHRS, YFSETQ. The ends lost 0 bases at V and 2 bases at J; junction bases unmatched: 4. The CDR3 contains 15 residues. The CDR3 coding sequence is TGCGCCAGCAGCTTGGAAAGGGGGCGAAACACTGAAGCTTTCTTT. Translation gives CASSLERGRNTEAFF.

The J gene is TRBJ1-2, the V gene TRBV6-4, with D maybe TRBD1 (5 bases). V was cut by 3 bases and J by 8 bases, with 16 bases left in between. The CDR3 is 14 amino acids. CDR1 and CDR2 (germline): MRHNA, SNTAGT. In DNA, the CDR3 is TGTGCCAGCAGTGAGGTCATAGGGGTAGGCGGCTACACCTTC. It is translated as CASSEVIGVGGYTF.

This clone was detected only once. The chain recombines TRBV24-1 with TRBJ2-1; TRBD1 might be the D (5 bases). CDR1 KGHDR and CDR2 SFDVKD come from the germline V gene. CDR3 length: 14 amino acids. The V end lost 3 bases, the J end lost 4 bases, and 9 bases lay between the germline ends. CDR3 nucleotide sequence: TGTGCCACCAGTGATGAGCAGGGATACAATGAGCAGTTCTTC. This sequence encodes CATSDEQGYNEQFF.

V usage is TRBV5-1 and J usage is TRBJ2-1, with D possibly TRBD2 on 6 matching bases. From germline, CDR1 is SGHRS and CDR2 YFSETQ. The length of the CDR3 is 15 residues. The V end was cut by 1 base, the J end by 0 bases, with 8 bases between. CDR3 sequence (DNA): TGCGCCAGCAGCTTGAAGACTAGCTCCTACAATGAGCAGTTCTTC. Translated, it gives CASSLKTSSYNEQFF. Full variable domain (outside the CDR3, taken from reference TRBV5-1 and TRBJ2-1): KAGVTQTPRYLIKTRGQQVTLSCSPISGHRSVSWYQQTPGQGLQFLFEYFSETQRNKGNFPGRFSGRQFSNSRSEMNVSTLELGDSALYLCASSLKTSSYNEQFFGPGTRLTVL.